Presented here are 28 T cell receptor beta chains from one specimen sequenced in a study of naive and memory T cell subsets. Four PCR rounds used nested alpha and beta constant region primers plus the SP2 primer. MiXCR was run by TCRdb on the UMI-ligation and nested PCR reads, yielding one entry per CDR3 protein. Of around 24,000 distinct CDR3 sequences listed, around 5.2% are singletons. The library had UMIs added by 3' ligation of an oligonucleotide to TCR cDNA. Sequencing was done on a sample of blood. These receptors were obtained from an adult in good health.

Many counts were recorded for this clonotype. V gene TRBV10-3 combines with J gene TRBJ2-3, with 7 bases aligning to TRBD2. Germline assignment: CDR1 ENHRY and CDR2 SYGVKD. V trimming: 7 bases; J trimming: 3 bases; junction bases outside the gene matches: 7. The CDR3 is made up of 14 amino acids. CDR3 coding DNA: TGTGCCATCAAGGCGGGAGTTATAACAGATACGCAGTATTTT. Its translation is CAIKAGVITDTQYF.

CDR3: CASSLAGGVEQYF. For the CDR3, the DNA is TGTGCCAGCAGCTTAGCGGGAGGTGTCGAGCAGTACTTC. The gene calls are TRBV7-3 and TRBJ2-7, with TRBD2 matching 8 bases. The length of the CDR3 is 13 residues. CDR1 and CDR2 from the germline V gene are SGHTA and FQGTGA. Trimming removed 2 bases from V and 6 bases from J; junction bases left unmatched: 3.

Many counts were recorded for this clonotype. The gene calls are TRBV27 and TRBJ2-3, with D unresolved. Germline lookup yields CDR1 MNHEY and CDR2 SMNVEV (reference sequence). The CDR3 sequence is 17 residues long. V was clipped by 3 bases and J by 2 bases, with 18 bases between them. In nucleotides, the CDR3 is TGTGCCAGCAGTTTTATTGGGCTACCGTCGTCCACAGATACGCAGTATTTT. It codes for CASSFIGLPSSTDTQYF.

This clonotype was observed at least ten times. One end of the junction does not line up with germline, which may come from a read error. V is TRBV6-2 or TRBV6-3 and J is TRBJ2-7, with 7 bases that match TRBD2. Germline V gives CDR1 MNHEY, CDR2 SVGEGT. The CDR3 is 16 residues long. The CDR3 sequence: CASSYVPSGRTYKQYF. The DNA of the CDR3 is TGTGCCAGCAGTTACGTCCCTAGCGGTCGAACCTACAAGCAGTACTTC.

This clonotype has a count of ten or more. The chain combines TRBV27 with TRBJ2-1; 9 bases line up with TRBD2. J gave up 8 bases and V 0 bases, and 2 bases lay outside the gene matches. The CDR3 totals 14 residues. The germline V gene has CDR1 MNHEY and CDR2 SMNVEV (reference sequence). CDR3 DNA: TGTGCCAGCAGTTTATCTAGCGGGAGTGATGAGCAGTTCTTC. Amino acid sequence: CASSLSSGSDEQFF.

This clonotype was recorded many times. V is TRBV30 and J is TRBJ2-1; TRBD2 agrees at 13 bases. The CDR3 is 14 amino acids. Germline CDR1 and CDR2: GTSNPN and SVGIG (reference sequence). Trimming cost V 3 bases and J 6 bases; bases outside gene matches: 2. DNA for the CDR3: TGTGCCTGGAGACTAGCGGGAGGGGCCAATGAGCAGTTCTTC. Amino acid sequence: CAWRLAGGANEQFF.

This clonotype was counted ten times or more. Germline and junction disagree at one end, which may indicate a read error. This sequence joins TRBV5-1 and TRBJ1-1, with D tentatively TRBD1 (5 bases). Germline CDR1 and CDR2: SGHRS and YFSETQ. The CDR3 loop spans 15 amino acids. The CDR3 reads CASRLGWGMNTEAFF. CDR3 nucleotides: TGCGCCAGCAGGTTGGGGTGGGGGATGAACACTGAAGCTTTCTTT.

This clonotype was counted ten times or more. The chain recombines TRBV25-1 with TRBJ1-1; tentatively, D is TRBD1 (6 bases). CDR3 length: 15 residues. Germline assignment: CDR1 MGHDK and CDR2 SYGVNS. Trimming took 0 bases from V and 3 from J, leaving 11 bases between them. In DNA, the CDR3 is TGTGCCAGCAGTGAATACGGGGGCGCTTACACTGAAGCTTTCTTT. Amino acid sequence: CASSEYGGAYTEAFF.

The V gene is TRBV6-2 or TRBV6-3, the J gene TRBJ2-1; 7 bases fit TRBD2. Germline CDR1 is MNHEY and CDR2 is SVGEGT. V shed 0 bases, J shed 4 bases, and the junction held 9 bases outside the gene matches. This CDR3 has 17 residues. CDR3 region: CASSYSRRLADYNEQFF. CDR3 coding DNA: TGTGCCAGCAGTTACTCCCGGAGGCTAGCGGATTACAATGAGCAGTTCTTC.

This clonotype was seen repeatedly, ten times or more. The CDR3 here is CASKTVGTHRNLAVSYNEQFF. CDR3 nucleotides: TGTGCCAGCAAGACCGTCGGTACGCATCGTAATCTAGCAGTCTCCTACAATGAGCAGTTCTTC. The chain employs TRBV6-2 or TRBV6-3 and TRBJ2-1, with D tentatively TRBD2 (5 bases). Trimming pared 7 bases from V and 0 bases from J, leaving 31 bases between. CDR3 length: 21 amino acids. Per germline, CDR1 MNHEY and CDR2 SVGEGT.

The sample holds a few counts of this clonotype. The rearrangement links TRBV4-1 to TRBJ2-5; 9 nucleotides align to TRBD2. J lost 4 bases, V lost 0 bases, and 18 bases had no gene match. The CDR3 consists of 20 residues. Germline loops: CDR1 MGHRA, CDR2 YSYEKL. The chain's CDR3 is CASSQDVAGEITDGRETQYF. CDR3 DNA: TGCGCCAGCAGCCAAGATGTAGCGGGAGAGATAACCGATGGGCGAGAGACCCAGTACTTC.

This clonotype appeared many times. This rearrangement joins TRBV4-3 to TRBJ1-2; 7 bases map to TRBD1. The CDR3 totals 14 residues. CDR1 and CDR2 from the germline V gene are LGHNA and YSLEER. The V gene end was trimmed by 5 bases and the J gene end by 3 bases; junction bases not matched to a gene: 6. CDR3 nucleotides: TGCGCCAGCAGCAAGCGCGGGACAGACTATGGCTACACCTTC. This gives the protein CASSKRGTDYGYTF.

By sample share, this clonotype is medium-sized. This chain connects TRBV4-1 to TRBJ1-1, with 8 bases lining up with TRBD1. The CDR3 covers 14 residues. Germline V gives CDR1 MGHRA, CDR2 YSYEKL. The trim removed 0 bases at V and 12 bases at J, leaving 9 bases unmatched. The CDR3 DNA reads TGCGCCAGCAGCCAAGATTCAGGGGGCATGACAACTTTCTTT. This gives the protein CASSQDSGGMTTFF.

V and J are TRBV7-2 and TRBJ2-7; 11 nucleotides align to TRBD2. The germline V gene has CDR1 SGHTA and CDR2 FQGNSA. Germline trimming cut 0 bases from V and 7 bases from J; bases unmatched to any gene: 11. The CDR3 is 17 residues long. CDR3 nucleotides: TGTGCCAGCAGCTTAGCGCGGTTAGCGGGAGGGCCGGGGGAGCAGTACTTC. Translation: CASSLARLAGGPGEQYF.

The table lists this clonotype with many counts. This chain connects TRBV27 to TRBJ1-1, with D possibly TRBD1 on 6 matching bases. CDR1 is MNHEY and CDR2 is SMNVEV in the germline V gene (reference sequence). This CDR3 has 14 amino acids. V lost 3 bases and J lost 6, with 14 bases in between. CDR3 sequence (DNA): TGTGCCAGCAGTTTCGTGGGGGGGGCAGCTGAAGCTTTCTTT. Its protein product is CASSFVGGAAEAFF.

This clonotype was found a few times. The rearrangement uses TRBV29-1 and TRBJ2-7; D might be TRBD1 (6 bases). Germline lookup yields CDR1 SQVTM and CDR2 ANQGSEA. This CDR3 comprises 15 residues. Trimming cost V 6 bases and J 2 bases, with 20 bases left between them. The CDR3 DNA follows: TGCAGCGTCGAGGGGCAGGAAGGGGGAGCCTACGAGCAGTACTTC. This codes for CSVEGQEGGAYEQYF.

This clonotype was found a few times. The gene calls are TRBV29-1 and TRBJ1-1; 11 nucleotides line up with TRBD1. The CDR3 spans 16 residues. Trimming at V came to 6 bases and at J to 1 base, leaving 10 bases not matched to a gene. Per germline, CDR1 SQVTM and CDR2 ANQGSEA. Written as DNA, the CDR3 is TGCAGCGTATCCGGGACAGGGGGAAACTGGAACACTGAAGCTTTCTTT. It codes for CSVSGTGGNWNTEAFF.

This clonotype was observed at least ten times. The J gene is TRBJ2-3, the V gene TRBV20-1; D perhaps matches TRBD2 (6 bases). The V end was cut by 7 bases, the J end by 1 base, with 15 bases between. Looked up from germline, CDR1 is DFQATT and CDR2 is SNEGSKA (reference sequence). This CDR3 comprises 14 residues. CDR3 amino acids: CSGERRAGTDTQYF. Written as DNA, the CDR3 is TGCAGTGGAGAGAGGAGGGCCGGCACAGATACGCAGTATTTT.

At least ten counts were recorded for this clonotype. The chain combines TRBV10-2 with TRBJ1-5; tentatively, D is TRBD1 (5 bases). Trimming stripped 8 bases from V and 4 bases from J, with 15 bases between. The CDR3 sequence is 14 residues long. Germline V gene sequence: CDR1 WSHSY, CDR2 SAAADI. The CDR3 DNA sequence: TGCGCCAGCGGATCTGAGGGGCGTAATCAGCCCCAGCATTTT. This translates into CASGSEGRNQPQHF.

This clonotype was seen repeatedly, ten times or more. This chain uses TRBV2 with TRBJ1-5; D is ambiguous. The CDR3 is 15 residues long. The germline V gene has CDR1 SNHLY and CDR2 FYNNEI. V lost 4 bases, J lost 0 bases, and 10 bases lay in between. The CDR3 loop reads CASSASLYSNQPQHF. The CDR3 DNA reads TGTGCCAGCAGTGCATCCCTCTATAGCAATCAGCCCCAGCATTTT.

This rearrangement joins TRBV20-1 to TRBJ2-7, with D perhaps matching TRBD1 (6 bases). Looked up from germline, CDR1 is DFQATT and CDR2 is SNEGSKA (reference sequence). CDR3 size: 13 residues. The V end lost 2 bases, the J end lost 0 bases, and 8 bases lay between the germline ends. CDR3 loop: CSARQGFSYEQYF. DNA for the CDR3: TGCAGTGCTAGACAGGGGTTCTCCTACGAGCAGTACTTC.

This clonotype has a count of ten or more. The gene calls are TRBV12-3 or TRBV12-4 and TRBJ2-7; 11 nucleotides line up with TRBD2. With V trimmed by 6 bases and J by 4 bases, 5 bases remained unmatched. The CDR3 length is 14 residues. CDR3 nucleotides: TGTGCCAGCAGCATAGCGGGAGGGCCTTACGAGCAGTACTTC. Its translation: CASSIAGGPYEQYF.

This clonotype was counted at least ten times. V is TRBV12-3 or TRBV12-4 and J is TRBJ2-3; TRBD2 is a possible D gene (6 bases). Trimming pared 9 bases from V and 1 base from J, leaving 14 bases between. The CDR3 length is 14 residues. CDR3 bases: TGTGCCAGTAGCCGGACGGGAGGCACAGATACGCAGTATTTT. This sequence encodes CASSRTGGTDTQYF.

This clonotype was seen ten or more times. The chain is built from TRBV28 and TRBJ2-5, with D possibly being TRBD1 (6 bases). The CDR3 sequence is 13 residues long. Trimming took off 8 bases at V and 2 bases at J, with 12 bases between the two ends. Germline CDR1 is MDHEN and CDR2 is SYDVKM. The CDR3 region is CASFFRGQETQYF. As DNA, the CDR3 is TGTGCCAGCTTCTTTAGGGGGCAAGAGACCCAGTACTTC.

This clonotype was detected many times. V usage is TRBV2 and J usage is TRBJ1-3; D may be TRBD1 (6 bases). Trimming cost V 4 bases and J 2 bases, with 6 bases left between them. Per germline, CDR1 SNHLY and CDR2 FYNNEI. The CDR3 is 13 residues long. CDR3 sequence: CASSGDTGNTIYF. The CDR3 bases are TGTGCCAGCAGTGGGGACACTGGAAACACCATATATTTT.

This clonotype was seen ten or more times. The chain has TRBV29-1 and TRBJ1-1; TRBD1 is a possible D gene (5 bases). The V gene lost 4 bases and the J gene lost 7 bases, with 13 bases spanning the gap. Germline V gene lookup returns CDR1 SQVTM and CDR2 ANQGSEA. The CDR3 extends over 12 amino acids. The CDR3 nucleotides read TGCAGCGTTGGGGGCCGAAACGATGAAGCTTTCTTT. It codes for CSVGGRNDEAFF.

There are many counts of this clonotype. CDR3 residues: CASSMGRERTGEAFF. CDR3 DNA: TGTGCCAGCTCCATGGGTAGGGAACGGACCGGTGAAGCTTTCTTT. The chain uses TRBV18 and TRBJ1-1; unclear D gene. This CDR3 is built from 15 residues. The germline gives CDR1 KGHSH, CDR2 LQKENI. V lost 6 bases to trimming and J lost 7 bases, with 21 bases between them.

Ten or more counts support this clonotype. This sequence joins TRBV28 and TRBJ1-5; no definite D call. Trimming shortened V by 3 bases and J by 4 bases, and 10 bases separated the two germline ends. The germline V gene has CDR1 MDHEN and CDR2 SYDVKM. The CDR3 covers 14 residues. The CDR3 is CASSLRQANQPQHF. CDR3 coding DNA: TGTGCCAGCAGTTTGAGGCAGGCGAATCAGCCCCAGCATTTT.